The 18 T cell receptor beta chains listed next were all sequenced from one sample in a study of blood T cell repertoires in COVID-19. Profiling relied on immunoSEQ multiplex PCR, and the TCRdb table lists in-frame clones only, not all of them. This sample has a few hundred thousand clones, with roughly 87% found just once. The sample was PBMCs or T cells enriched from blood (not recorded which). The receptors come from a woman younger than 45 who had recovered from COVID-19.

The chain couples TRBV2 to TRBJ2-7, with TRBD2 identical over 7 bases. V lost 8 bases to trimming and J lost 0 bases; unmatched junction nucleotides: 10. The germline V gene has CDR1 SNHLY and CDR2 FYNNEI. The CDR3 spans 15 residues. CDR3 nucleotide sequence: TGTGCCAGCGGGGGGGAAGGTCACTACTCCTACGAGCAGTACTTC. This encodes CASGGEGHYSYEQYF. The full variable domain, with the rest looked up from reference TRBV2 and TRBJ2-7, is EPEVTQTPSHQVTQMGQEVILRCVPISNHLYFYWYRQILGQKVEFLVSFYNNEISEKSEIFDDQFSVERPDGSNFTLKIRSTKLEDSAMYFCASGGEGHYSYEQYFGPGTRLTVT.

The rearrangement uses TRBV14 and TRBJ2-7, with a tentative D call TRBD1 (5 bases). Germline lookup yields CDR1 SGHDN and CDR2 FVKESK. The V gene lost 4 bases and the J gene lost 3 bases, with 13 bases spanning the gap. This CDR3 comprises 14 residues. The CDR3 loop reads CASSRPGQYYEQYF. The CDR3 DNA reads as TGTGCCAGCAGCCGGCCCGGACAATACTACGAGCAGTACTTC.

This clone was counted only a few times. The identical CDR3 is also encoded by other nucleotide sequences in the sample. V is TRBV5-1 and J is TRBJ2-5; D not resolved. Trimming stripped 0 bases from V and 5 bases from J, with 5 bases between. CDR3 length: 12 amino acids. Germline assignment: CDR1 SGHRS and CDR2 YFSETQ. The CDR3 protein is CASSLARETQYF. The CDR3 coding sequence is TGCGCCAGCAGCTTGGCCCGGGAGACCCAGTACTTC. Based on the CDR3 plus reference TRBV5-1 and TRBJ2-5, the full variable domain is KAGVTQTPRYLIKTRGQQVTLSCSPISGHRSVSWYQQTPGQGLQFLFEYFSETQRNKGNFPGRFSGRQFSNSRSEMNVSTLELGDSALYLCASSLARETQYFGPGTRLLVL.

The chain combines TRBV19 with TRBJ2-6; 7 bases are a match to TRBD1. This CDR3 spans 16 amino acids. The V segment lost 6 bases and the J segment 1 base; nucleotides outside the gene matches: 6. The germline CDR1 and CDR2 sequences are LNHDA and SQIVND (reference sequence). The CDR3 spells CASRAGTASGANVLTF. DNA of the CDR3: TGTGCCAGTAGGGCCGGGACAGCTTCTGGGGCCAACGTCCTGACTTTC. Full variable domain (remainder filled in from reference TRBV19 and TRBJ2-6): DGGITQSPKYLFRKEGQNVTLSCEQNLNHDAMYWYRQDPGQGLRLIYYSQIVNDFQKGDIAEGYSVSREKKESFPLTVTSAQKNPTAFYLCASRAGTASGANVLTFGAGSRLTVL.

The chain couples TRBV27 to TRBJ2-1; 9 positions match TRBD1. Germline CDR1 and CDR2: MNHEY and SMNVEV (reference sequence). V lost 4 bases to trimming and J lost 8 bases; unmatched junction nucleotides: 12. The CDR3 extends over 16 amino acids. The CDR3 region is CASSWGGRTGGHEQFF. DNA for the CDR3: TGTGCCAGCAGTTGGGGGGGCCGTACAGGGGGCCATGAGCAGTTCTTC.

This chain uses TRBV10-1 with TRBJ2-3; 8 bases align to TRBD2. V lost 3 bases to trimming and J lost 6 bases; unmatched junction nucleotides: 14. Germline V lookup: CDR1 WNHNN, CDR2 SYGVQD (reference sequence). This CDR3 is built from 17 residues. The CDR3 reads CASSEGRWSGGPDTQYF. The CDR3 DNA reads as TGCGCCAGCAGTGAAGGACGGTGGAGCGGGGGCCCGGATACGCAGTATTTT.

The CDR3 coding sequence is TGTGCCATCAGTGAACCGGGACAGGGGGTATACGAGCAGTACTTC. Protein: CAISEPGQGVYEQYF. V is TRBV10-3 and J is TRBJ2-7; 11 nucleotides align to TRBD1. V was clipped by 3 bases and J by 4 bases; unmatched bases: 5. Germline assignment: CDR1 ENHRY and CDR2 SYGVKD. The CDR3 has 15 residues.

The chain links TRBV2 to TRBJ1-1; 7 bases are a match to TRBD1. V was clipped by 7 bases and J by 4 bases; unmatched bases: 9. The CDR3 contains 14 residues. CDR1 is SNHLY and CDR2 is FYNNEI in the germline V gene. For the CDR3, the DNA is TGTGCCAGCAACTATCCGGGACAGAGCACTGAAGCTTTCTTT. Its protein is CASNYPGQSTEAFF. The full variable domain, rest sourced from reference TRBV2 and TRBJ1-1, is EPEVTQTPSHQVTQMGQEVILRCVPISNHLYFYWYRQILGQKVEFLVSFYNNEISEKSEIFDDQFSVERPDGSNFTLKIRSTKLEDSAMYFCASNYPGQSTEAFFGQGTRLTVV.

The chain uses TRBV10-3 and TRBJ2-3; TRBD1 matches 9 bases. Germline V gene lookup returns CDR1 ENHRY and CDR2 SYGVKD. J gave up 3 bases and V 7 bases, and 14 bases lay outside the gene matches. This CDR3 has 17 residues. CDR3 region: CAITNQRDRERTDTQYF. As DNA, the CDR3 is TGTGCCATCACCAACCAAAGGGACAGGGAGAGGACAGATACGCAGTATTTT.

The V gene is TRBV27, the J gene TRBJ2-1, with TRBD2 as a possible D gene (6 bases). The V gene's germline CDR1 is MNHEY and CDR2 SMNVEV (reference sequence). The CDR3 extends over 14 amino acids. Deletions cut 10 bases from V and 4 bases from J, with 17 bases between. This chain's CDR3 is CATKSAGKYNEQFF. The CDR3 DNA is TGTGCCACCAAGTCGGCGGGGAAGTACAATGAGCAGTTCTTC.

The V call is TRBV4-1, the J call TRBJ2-7, with TRBD2 as a possible D gene (6 bases). The germline V gene has CDR1 MGHRA and CDR2 YSYEKL. Deletions cut 0 bases from V and 5 bases from J, with 14 bases between. There are 15 residues in the CDR3. CDR3 sequence (DNA): TGCGCCAGCAGCCAAGAGGAGGGCAGAGTCAACGAGCAGTACTTC. Amino acids: CASSQEEGRVNEQYF.

The V gene is TRBV18, the J gene TRBJ2-1, with TRBD1 matching over 7 bases. CDR3 size: 14 residues. Germline CDR1 is KGHSH and CDR2 is LQKENI. J gave up 5 bases and V 4 bases, and 5 bases lay outside the gene matches. CDR3 in DNA: TGTGCCAGCTCACGACAGGGAAACAACAATGAGCAGTTCTTC. This codes for CASSRQGNNNEQFF. Full variable domain (outside the CDR3, taken from reference TRBV18 and TRBJ2-1): NAGVMQNPRHLVRRRGQEARLRCSPMKGHSHVYWYRQLPEEGLKFMVYLQKENIIDESGMPKERFSAEFPKEGPSILRIQQVVRGDSAAYFCASSRQGNNNEQFFGPGTRLTVL.

V gene TRBV4-1 combines with J gene TRBJ1-1; possibly TRBD1 for D (5 bases). Trimming removed 5 bases from V and 3 bases from J, with 16 bases in between. CDR3 size: 15 residues. Per germline, CDR1 MGHRA and CDR2 YSYEKL. CDR3 protein: CASSSGPGVDTEAFF. CDR3 nucleotides: TGCGCCAGCAGCTCCGGGCCGGGGGTTGACACTGAAGCTTTCTTT.

This chain joins TRBV13 and TRBJ2-1; 8 nucleotides agree with TRBD2. The CDR3 extends over 12 amino acids. CDR1 is PRHDT and CDR2 is FYEKMQ in the germline V gene (reference sequence). The junction had 2 bases not matched to a gene; V was cut back by 4 bases and J by 9 bases. The CDR3 sequence: CASSSSGFEQFF. CDR3 nucleotides: TGTGCCAGCAGCTCTAGCGGGTTTGAGCAGTTCTTC.

The chain couples TRBV19 to TRBJ1-1, with 7 bases aligning to TRBD1. Germline values: CDR1 LNHDA, CDR2 SQIVND (reference sequence). The J segment lost 3 bases and the V segment lost 6 bases, leaving 4 bases of the junction unmatched. CDR3 size: 13 residues. CDR3 nucleotide sequence: TGTGCCAGTAGAAAAGACAGGGACACTGAAGCTTTCTTT. It codes for CASRKDRDTEAFF. Variable domain in full (rest from reference TRBV19 and TRBJ1-1): DGGITQSPKYLFRKEGQNVTLSCEQNLNHDAMYWYRQDPGQGLRLIYYSQIVNDFQKGDIAEGYSVSREKKESFPLTVTSAQKNPTAFYLCASRKDRDTEAFFGQGTRLTVV.

DNA of the CDR3: TGTGCCAGCAGTACGATCACGGGTTTTAGGGATACGCAGTATTTT. Its translation is CASSTITGFRDTQYF. The V gene is TRBV6-5, the J gene TRBJ2-3, with D uncertain. The CDR3 is made up of 15 amino acids. Germline loops: CDR1 MNHEY, CDR2 SVGAGI. V shed 5 bases and J shed 6 bases, with 18 bases lying between them.

This chain joins TRBV15 and TRBJ2-7; possibly TRBD1 for D (6 bases). Germline lookup yields CDR1 LNHNV and CDR2 YYDKDF (reference sequence). The V end was cut by 5 bases, the J end by 2 bases, with 10 bases between. This CDR3 comprises 13 residues. CDR3 sequence (DNA): TGTGCCACCAGCCTTACAGGGACCTACGAGCAGTACTTC. Translated, it gives CATSLTGTYEQYF.

This chain links TRBV14 with TRBJ2-7, with a weak D call TRBD1 (6 bases). V shed 5 bases and J shed 6 bases, with 17 bases lying between them. This CDR3 contains 14 residues. CDR1 SGHDN and CDR2 FVKESK come from the germline V gene. CDR3 amino acids: CASSSLTGRSEQYF. Here the CDR3 DNA reads TGTGCCAGCAGCTCCCTGACAGGCCGGAGCGAGCAGTACTTC.